These 30 T cell receptor beta chains were all obtained from the same sample, sequenced in a study of blood T cell repertoires in COVID-19. Generated by immunoSEQ multiplex PCR, the TCRdb table keeps only in-frame clones and is missing some. The sample yields around 120,000 clones, around 80% seen once. The source material was peripheral blood. These receptors all stem from a man in his sixties or seventies with acute or convalescent COVID-19.

The chain carries TRBV2 and TRBJ2-2, with 8 bases lining up with TRBD2. V was pared by 3 bases and J by 1 base, with 4 bases of the junction left unmatched. Germline assignment: CDR1 SNHLY and CDR2 FYNNEI. This CDR3 spans 16 amino acids. The CDR3 nucleotides read TGTGCCAGCAGTGAGAGTCTAGCGGGGAACACCGGGGAGCTGTTTTTT. Protein: CASSESLAGNTGELFF.

This clone was counted a single time. The J gene is TRBJ2-7, the V gene TRBV9; a possible D gene is TRBD1 (6 bases). Germline CDR1 reads SGDLS; CDR2 reads YYNGEE. The CDR3 runs to 14 residues. Trimming left V 4 bases short and J 2 bases short, with 13 bases between. The CDR3 DNA reads as TGTGCCAGCAGCCCCAGCGAGGGGGCCTACGAGCAGTACTTC. This codes for CASSPSEGAYEQYF.

For the CDR3, the DNA is TGTGCCAGCAGCTTGGCCCGGGAGGGTGGCTACACCTTC. This translates into CASSLAREGGYTF. The genes are TRBV5-6 and TRBJ1-2; D not resolved. CDR3 length equals 13 residues. Trimming removed 0 bases at V and 7 bases at J, with 10 bases between. From germline, CDR1 is SGHDT and CDR2 YYEEEE.

This clone was seen only a few times. J is TRBJ2-2 and V is TRBV5-1; TRBD2 is a possible D gene (5 bases). Germline CDR1 and CDR2: SGHRS and YFSETQ. Trimming shortened V by 0 bases and J by 3 bases, and 9 bases separated the two germline ends. The CDR3 extends over 15 amino acids. The CDR3 is CASSLVSGDTGELFF. In nucleotides, the CDR3 is TGCGCCAGCAGCTTGGTTTCCGGGGACACCGGGGAGCTGTTTTTT.

The chain employs TRBV7-9 and TRBJ1-1, with 7 bases that match TRBD1. This CDR3 has 12 residues. The V and J ends lost 3 bases and 6 bases, in that order; junction bases with no gene match: 1. Per germline, CDR1 SEHNR and CDR2 FQNEAQ (reference sequence). CDR3 DNA sequence: TGTGCCAGCAGCTTCGGGACAGCTGAAGCTTTCTTT. This translates into CASSFGTAEAFF.

This clone was recorded once. The chain is built from TRBV3-1 (or the pseudogene TRBV3-2) and TRBJ1-2; tentatively, D is TRBD1 (6 bases). CDR3 length equals 14 residues. Germline V gives CDR1 LGHDT, CDR2 YNNKEL (reference sequence). V was pared by 1 base and J by 8 bases, with 14 bases between. The CDR3 here is CASSQVGGARGYTF. As DNA, the CDR3 is TGTGCCAGCAGCCAAGTGGGGGGGGCTCGCGGCTACACCTTC.

In its sample, this clone was seen once. The DNA for the CDR3 is TGTGCCACCAGCAGGGCCGGGAGCGTTGAAAAACTGTTTTTT. It encodes CATSRAGSVEKLFF. The chain couples TRBV15 to TRBJ1-4; D remains unclear. Germline V gene lookup returns CDR1 LNHNV and CDR2 YYDKDF (reference sequence). The CDR3 length is 14 residues. Trimming shortened V by 3 bases and J by 7 bases, and 12 bases separated the two germline ends.

This clone was counted a few times. Other DNA sequences in this specimen translate into the identical CDR3. The chain has TRBV12-3 or TRBV12-4 and TRBJ1-1; no clear D gene. The CDR3 length is 13 residues. Trimming left V 3 bases short and J 2 bases short, with 7 bases between. As DNA, the CDR3 is TGTGCCAGCAGTTTCGCAGGCAACACTGAAGCTTTCTTT. This translates into CASSFAGNTEAFF.

The V gene is TRBV27, the J gene TRBJ1-2, with 9 positions matching TRBD1. Germline lookup yields CDR1 MNHEY and CDR2 SMNVEV (reference sequence). With 6 bases clipped from V and 6 bases from J, the junction kept 8 bases outside the gene matches. CDR3 length equals 14 residues. In DNA, the CDR3 is TGTGCCAGCAGCCCCCGCGGACAGGGGAATGGCTACACCTTC. This codes for CASSPRGQGNGYTF.

The V call is TRBV10-3, the J call TRBJ1-1, with 9 bases lining up with TRBD1. The CDR3 has 12 residues. The germline V gene encodes CDR1 ENHRY and CDR2 SYGVKD. The V gene end was trimmed by 9 bases and the J gene end by 4 bases; junction bases not matched to a gene: 3. CDR3 sequence (DNA): TGTGCCATACAGGGGGCCGGCACTGAAGCTTTCTTT. Amino acids: CAIQGAGTEAFF.

This clone was seen a few times. This chain connects TRBV5-5 to TRBJ2-7, with D uncertain. The CDR3 extends over 14 amino acids. Trimming left V 4 bases short and J 7 bases short, with 18 bases between. Germline CDR1 reads SGHKS; CDR2 reads YYEKEE (reference sequence). The DNA of the CDR3 is TGTGCCAGCAGCCCACCTCTGGCCACCAGGGAGCAGTACTTC. This sequence encodes CASSPPLATREQYF.

DNA of the CDR3: TGCGCCAGCAGCCTCCGACAGGGGGCCGGAAAACTGTTTTTT. Its translation is CASSLRQGAGKLFF. The genes are TRBV5-1 and TRBJ1-4; 10 nucleotides line up with TRBD1. CDR3 length: 14 amino acids. Losses at the gene ends were 4 bases for V and 10 bases for J; bases not matched to a gene: 7. Germline V gene data show CDR1 as SGHRS and CDR2 as YFSETQ.

The rearrangement links TRBV12-5 to TRBJ2-5; 7 bases map to TRBD1. The CDR3 has 11 residues. Per germline, CDR1 LGHNT and CDR2 FRNRAP. V lost 9 bases and J lost 2; bases outside the gene matches: 0. The CDR3 sequence: CASRGQETQYF. CDR3 nucleotides: TGTGCTAGCAGGGGGCAAGAGACCCAGTACTTC.

CDR3 coding DNA: TGTGCCATCAGTCCTGGACTAGCGGGGGGCACCTACAATGAGCAGTTCTTC. Residues: CAISPGLAGGTYNEQFF. The chain is built from TRBV10-3 and TRBJ2-1; 14 bases fit TRBD2. V trimming: 5 bases; J trimming: 2 bases; junction bases outside the gene matches: 5. The CDR3 totals 17 residues. Per germline, CDR1 ENHRY and CDR2 SYGVKD.

This chain links TRBV7-8 with TRBJ2-1; TRBD1 matches at 7 bases. CDR1 and CDR2 (germline): SGHVS, FQNEAQ. The CDR3 covers 16 residues. V trimming: 6 bases; J trimming: 4 bases; junction bases outside the gene matches: 12. CDR3 nucleotides: TGTGCCAGCAGTCAACACAGGGGAATCCTTTACAATGAGCAGTTCTTC. Residues: CASSQHRGILYNEQFF.

The rearrangement links TRBV5-1 to TRBJ1-4; maybe TRBD1 (6 bases). V was shortened by 1 base and J by 7 bases, with 14 bases between the two germline ends. Germline V gene lookup returns CDR1 SGHRS and CDR2 YFSETQ. CDR3 size: 15 residues. CDR3 sequence reads: CASSLLQGQGEKLFF. DNA of the CDR3: TGCGCCAGCAGCTTGTTGCAGGGGCAAGGTGAAAAACTGTTTTTT.

This clone was detected only a few times. The gene calls are TRBV27 and TRBJ1-2; the match to TRBD1 covers 12 bases. The CDR3 runs to 14 residues. The V gene end was trimmed by 5 bases and the J gene end by 7 bases; junction bases not matched to a gene: 5. Germline loops: CDR1 MNHEY, CDR2 SMNVEV (reference sequence). The CDR3 sequence is CASSPGTGGIGYTF. For the CDR3, the DNA is TGTGCCAGCAGTCCCGGGACAGGGGGCATTGGCTACACCTTC.

Written as DNA, the CDR3 is TGTGCCAGCGAGTACATTTTGACGGGGGAGGCTTTCTTT. Its protein product is CASEYILTGEAFF. The rearrangement links TRBV14 to TRBJ1-1, with D maybe TRBD1 (5 bases). The V and J ends lost 8 bases and 11 bases respectively, with 21 bases between them. Germline values: CDR1 SGHDN, CDR2 FVKESK. This CDR3 region has 13 residues.

CDR3 in DNA: TGTGCCAGCAGCCAAGCAGGGCTTGCCGGGGAGCTGTTTTTT. It encodes CASSQAGLAGELFF. The rearrangement joins TRBV3-1 (or the pseudogene TRBV3-2) to TRBJ2-2, with D possibly TRBD1 on 5 matching bases. The CDR3 loop spans 14 amino acids. Looked up from germline, CDR1 is LGHDT and CDR2 is YNNKEL (reference sequence). V gave up 1 base and J gave up 6 bases, with 9 bases separating them.

This clone appeared once. V is TRBV11-2 and J is TRBJ2-3, with D possibly TRBD1 on 5 matching bases. Germline V lookup: CDR1 SGHAT, CDR2 FQNNGV. Trimming stripped 5 bases from V and 10 bases from J, with 16 bases between. The CDR3 runs 13 residues. In DNA, the CDR3 is TGTGCCAGCAGCGTCAACGCCCCAGGGTCGCAGTATTTT. Translation gives CASSVNAPGSQYF.

This chain connects TRBV3-1 (or the pseudogene TRBV3-2) to TRBJ1-4; 9 bases match TRBD1. Per the germline V gene, CDR1 is LGHDT and CDR2 is YNNKEL (reference sequence). V trimming: 5 bases; J trimming: 5 bases; junction bases outside the gene matches: 18. This CDR3 region has 19 residues. For the CDR3, the DNA is TGTGCCAGCAGCTATCTCACCTCCGGGACAGGGAGGGACAATGAAAAACTGTTTTTT. Protein sequence: CASSYLTSGTGRDNEKLFF.

This chain joins TRBV5-1 and TRBJ1-2, with 10 bases lining up with TRBD1. J gave up 8 bases and V 4 bases, and 11 bases lay outside the gene matches. CDR1 SGHRS and CDR2 YFSETQ come from the germline V gene. The CDR3 length is 15 residues. In DNA, the CDR3 is TGCGCCAGCAGCCCTGTGTCGGGACAGGGGACGGGCTACACCTTC. Protein product: CASSPVSGQGTGYTF. Filled out from reference TRBV5-1 and TRBJ1-2, the complete variable domain reads KAGVTQTPRYLIKTRGQQVTLSCSPISGHRSVSWYQQTPGQGLQFLFEYFSETQRNKGNFPGRFSGRQFSNSRSEMNVSTLELGDSALYLCASSPVSGQGTGYTFGSGTRLTVV.

Only a few counts were recorded for this clone. The chain employs TRBV19 and TRBJ1-5; D perhaps matches TRBD1 (6 bases). Trimming cost V 5 bases and J 11 bases, with 10 bases left between them. Germline V gives CDR1 LNHDA, CDR2 SQIVND (reference sequence). The CDR3 extends over 11 amino acids. CDR3 sequence reads: CASSVGQSQHF. The DNA of the CDR3 is TGTGCCAGTAGTGTCGGACAGTCCCAGCATTTT.

The gene calls are TRBV6-2 or TRBV6-3 and TRBJ2-7; maybe TRBD1 (5 bases). This CDR3 has 13 residues. Germline assignment: CDR1 MNHEY and CDR2 SVGEGT. V was trimmed by 6 bases and J by 0 bases, leaving 9 bases between them. CDR3 sequence: CASSSTDSYEQYF. Here the CDR3 DNA reads TGTGCCAGCAGCTCGACAGACTCCTACGAGCAGTACTTC.

This clone was observed many times. The chain has TRBV7-9 and TRBJ2-2, with TRBD1 matching over 10 bases. The CDR3 is 17 amino acids. CDR1 SEHNR and CDR2 FQNEAQ come from the germline V gene (reference sequence). Losses at the gene ends were 4 bases for V and 3 bases for J; bases not matched to a gene: 8. Here the CDR3 DNA reads TGTGCCAGCAGCTCGTCGGGACAGGGGAGGGACACCGGGGAGCTGTTTTTT. Translating gives CASSSSGQGRDTGELFF.

CDR3 nucleotides: TGTGCCAGCAGTGAAGCGGGACTAGGGGTCCAAGAGACCCAGTACTTC. Translating gives CASSEAGLGVQETQYF. This sequence joins TRBV6-1 and TRBJ2-5; 8 bases are a match to TRBD2. Trimming took 0 bases from V and 1 from J; bases not matched to a gene: 4. The CDR3 sequence is 16 residues long. From germline, CDR1 is MNHNS and CDR2 SASEGT.

To note about this clone: This CDR3 is also generated by other DNA sequences in the sample. This rearrangement joins TRBV7-6 to TRBJ1-4; weak D call: TRBD1 (5 bases). Germline V CDR1 and CDR2: SGHVS, FNYEAQ. Between the trimmed V and J ends, which lost 1 base and 5 bases, there was a span of 14 bases. The CDR3 contains 16 residues. The CDR3 coding sequence is TGTGCCAGCAGCTTAGGGCCCCCCGGGGGAAATGAAAAACTGTTTTTT. The encoded protein is CASSLGPPGGNEKLFF.

V gene TRBV28 combines with J gene TRBJ2-7; D is possibly TRBD2 (5 bases). Germline V CDR1 and CDR2: MDHEN, SYDVKM. The CDR3 runs to 10 residues. With 8 bases removed from V and 4 bases from J, the gap between germline ends came to 6 bases. The CDR3 loop is CASRGYEQYF. In DNA form, the CDR3 reads TGTGCCAGCCGGGGTTACGAGCAGTACTTC.

The CDR3 DNA sequence: TGCGCCAGCAGCGGGGAGGGGTTGGGCTACGAGCAGTACTTC. Translating gives CASSGEGLGYEQYF. This chain joins TRBV5-1 and TRBJ2-7, with TRBD2 identical over 7 bases. Germline CDR1 SGHRS, CDR2 YFSETQ. The CDR3 totals 14 residues. With 4 bases clipped from V and 3 bases from J, the junction kept 7 bases outside the gene matches.

The chain carries TRBV3-1 (or the pseudogene TRBV3-2) and TRBJ2-7, with TRBD1 as a possible D gene (6 bases). V shed 6 bases and J shed 6 bases, with 18 bases lying between them. Germline assignment: CDR1 LGHDT and CDR2 YNNKEL (reference sequence). The CDR3 length is 14 residues. The CDR3 region is CASSPTLEGVEQYF. The DNA for the CDR3 is TGTGCCAGCAGTCCTACTCTCGAGGGGGTCGAGCAGTACTTC.